The 29 T cell receptor beta chains in this list originate from one sample, sequenced in a study of cytomegalovirus exposure and HLA in healthy donors. PCR was performed using 60 Vbeta and 13 Jbeta primers. Only in-frame clones appear in the TCRdb table, and some are missing; sequencing was by immunoSEQ multiplex PCR. The sample carries roughly 200,000 clones, about 9% recorded once. Source material: PBMCs. Receptors originate from a woman aged 25 to 39 in good health and CMV-seropositive.

The chain uses TRBV18 and TRBJ2-5; 8 positions agree with TRBD2. The CDR3 contains 14 residues. J lost 5 bases, V lost 1 base, and 3 bases had no gene match. CDR1 is KGHSH, CDR2 LQKENI, per germline. This chain's CDR3 is CASSPRSGVETQYF. CDR3 bases: TGTGCCAGCTCACCACGTAGCGGGGTGGAGACCCAGTACTTC. The complete variable domain, with remaining parts taken from reference TRBV18 and TRBJ2-5, reads NAGVMQNPRHLVRRRGQEARLRCSPMKGHSHVYWYRQLPEEGLKFMVYLQKENIIDESGMPKERFSAEFPKEGPSILRIQQVVRGDSAAYFCASSPRSGVETQYFGPGTRLLVL.

This clone has a handful of counts. The rearrangement uses TRBV7-9 and TRBJ1-1, with 8 bases lining up with TRBD1. Germline assignment: CDR1 SEHNR and CDR2 FQNEAQ (reference sequence). The V gene end was trimmed by 2 bases and the J gene end by 2 bases; junction bases not matched to a gene: 10. This CDR3 spans 17 amino acids. The CDR3 loop is CASSLPRPGQVNTEAFF. Here the CDR3 DNA reads TGTGCCAGCAGCTTACCCCGTCCGGGACAGGTAAACACTGAAGCTTTCTTT.

The chain combines TRBV5-1 with TRBJ2-3, with D possibly TRBD1 on 6 matching bases. The V gene lost 4 bases and the J gene lost 3 bases, with 18 bases spanning the gap. The CDR3 runs to 16 residues. Germline values: CDR1 SGHRS, CDR2 YFSETQ. The CDR3 DNA reads TGCGCCAGCAGCCGGATAGACAGGTTGACTACAGATACGCAGTATTTT. Protein: CASSRIDRLTTDTQYF.

A few counts support this clone. The chain couples TRBV18 to TRBJ2-3; D is perhaps TRBD1 (6 bases). V lost 1 base, J lost 6 bases, and 11 bases lay in between. The CDR3 is made up of 14 amino acids. The germline CDR1 and CDR2 sequences are KGHSH and LQKENI. CDR3 protein: CASSPQYREDTQYF. CDR3 coding DNA: TGTGCCAGCTCACCACAGTACAGGGAGGATACGCAGTATTTT.

This clone was found a few times. The CDR3: CASRDGTAGRAFF. In nucleotides, the CDR3 is TGTGCCAGCAGGGACGGGACCGCGGGGCGTGCTTTCTTT. This rearrangement joins TRBV7-3 to TRBJ1-1; the D gene is possibly TRBD1 (5 bases). The CDR3 is made up of 13 amino acids. Trimming took off 6 bases at V and 11 bases at J, with 19 bases between the two ends. Per germline, CDR1 SGHTA and CDR2 FQGTGA.

The chain uses TRBV5-4 and TRBJ1-3, with 8 bases fitting TRBD1. The CDR3 is 17 residues long. CDR1 SGHNT and CDR2 YYREEE come from the germline V gene (reference sequence). The V segment lost 4 bases and the J segment 0 bases; nucleotides outside the gene matches: 9. The CDR3 sequence is CASSPSTTGGSGNTIYF. Here the CDR3 DNA reads TGTGCCAGCAGCCCATCGACAACAGGGGGCTCTGGAAACACCATATATTTT. Supplemented by reference TRBV5-4 and TRBJ1-3, the full variable domain reads ETGVTQSPTHLIKTRGQQVTLRCSSQSGHNTVSWYQQALGQGPQFIFQYYREEENGRGNFPPRFSGLQFPNYSSELNVNALELDDSALYLCASSPSTTGGSGNTIYFGEGSWLTVV.

This clone turned up a few times. The chain is built from TRBV5-1 and TRBJ1-1, with D perhaps TRBD1 (6 bases). CDR1 SGHRS and CDR2 YFSETQ come from the germline V gene. CDR3 size: 14 residues. V was trimmed by 2 bases and J by 4 bases, leaving 12 bases between them. CDR3 amino acids: CASSFGGQFTEAFF. The CDR3 region has the DNA TGCGCCAGCAGCTTCGGCGGACAGTTCACTGAAGCTTTCTTT.

This clone was recorded a few times. V gene TRBV7-9 combines with J gene TRBJ2-7; D is possibly TRBD2 (6 bases). From germline, CDR1 is SEHNR and CDR2 FQNEAQ (reference sequence). The CDR3 spans 11 residues. Trimming took off 8 bases at V and 6 bases at J, with 11 bases between the two ends. The CDR3, as DNA: TGTGCCAGCCGAGGGACTGCCGAGCAGTACTTC. Protein sequence: CASRGTAEQYF.

The chain couples TRBV7-8 to TRBJ2-3; 7 bases line up with TRBD1. Germline loops: CDR1 SGHVS, CDR2 FQNEAQ. The junction had 9 bases not matched to a gene; V was cut back by 8 bases and J by 4 bases. This CDR3 has 14 residues. The CDR3 is CASRTGVHADTQYF. Written as DNA, the CDR3 is TGTGCCAGCCGAACAGGGGTACACGCAGATACGCAGTATTTT.

The sample holds a few counts of this clone. V usage is TRBV2 and J usage is TRBJ2-1, with TRBD2 matching 8 bases. CDR3 length equals 18 residues. The V gene end was trimmed by 5 bases and the J gene end by 0 bases; junction bases not matched to a gene: 12. Germline V gives CDR1 SNHLY, CDR2 FYNNEI. CDR3 loop: CASSSPGTRMSSYNEQFF. The CDR3 DNA follows: TGTGCCAGCAGTAGTCCCGGGACTAGAATGAGCTCCTACAATGAGCAGTTCTTC.

This clone was seen only a few times. This chain connects TRBV27 to TRBJ2-3; D is possibly TRBD2 (6 bases). Germline V gene sequence: CDR1 MNHEY, CDR2 SMNVEV (reference sequence). V lost 4 bases, J lost 0 bases, and 14 bases lay in between. The CDR3 is 16 residues long. CDR3 sequence: CASSSSSGSSTDTQYF. The CDR3 nucleotides read TGTGCCAGCAGTTCAAGTAGCGGATCTAGCACAGATACGCAGTATTTT.

V and J are TRBV19 and TRBJ1-1; 8 bases match TRBD1. V was pared by 9 bases and J by 7 bases, with 4 bases of the junction left unmatched. This CDR3 comprises 11 residues. The germline CDR1 and CDR2 sequences are LNHDA and SQIVND (reference sequence). The CDR3 DNA sequence: TGTGCCAGCGGACAGGGCTATGAAGCTTTCTTT. Translating gives CASGQGYEAFF.

This clone has a handful of counts. The chain employs TRBV6-5 and TRBJ1-1; weak D call: TRBD1 (5 bases). From germline, CDR1 is MNHEY and CDR2 SVGAGI. This CDR3 has 15 amino acids. Trimming shortened V by 5 bases and J by 3 bases, and 16 bases separated the two germline ends. This chain's CDR3 is CASSPTPGLYTEAFF. The CDR3 coding sequence is TGTGCCAGCAGTCCCACCCCAGGGCTGTACACTGAAGCTTTCTTT.

This clone was observed a handful of times. The CDR3 loop reads CASGGLGLFGEETQYF. Here the CDR3 DNA reads TGTGCCAGCGGGGGGTTGGGACTCTTCGGCGAAGAGACCCAGTACTTC. The V gene is TRBV2, the J gene TRBJ2-5; possibly TRBD2 for D (6 bases). From germline, CDR1 is SNHLY and CDR2 FYNNEI. V gave up 8 bases and J gave up 3 bases, with 22 bases separating them. This CDR3 spans 16 amino acids.

This clone was seen once. The V call is TRBV12-2, the J call TRBJ2-1; the table's D call of TRBD1 was not tested on the DNA. TRBV12-2 counts as a pseudogene. The CDR3 length is 15 residues. The CDR3 nucleotides read TGTGCAAGTCGCTTAGACAATTACTCCTACAATGAGCAGTTCTTC. Protein sequence: CASRLDNYSYNEQFF.

This clone was counted between two and nine times. This chain joins TRBV7-2 and TRBJ2-5; TRBD1 aligns across 8 bases. V dropped 5 bases and J dropped 1; count of bases not matched to a gene: 12. This CDR3 is built from 17 residues. Germline CDR1 reads SGHTA; CDR2 reads FQGNSA. CDR3: CASSLGEAGGFQETQYF. The CDR3 DNA reads TGTGCCAGCAGCCTAGGAGAGGCAGGGGGCTTCCAAGAGACCCAGTACTTC.

Only a few counts were recorded for this clone. DNA for the CDR3: TGTGCCAGCAGTTTGGTAGGGAGGAGAGACTATGGCTACACCTTC. Its translation is CASSLVGRRDYGYTF. The chain carries TRBV28 and TRBJ1-2; D is unclear. Germline CDR1 is MDHEN and CDR2 is SYDVKM. V lost 3 bases, J lost 3 bases, and 14 bases lay in between. CDR3 size: 15 residues.

CDR3 region: CASGTSGSNEQFF. CDR3 sequence (DNA): TGTGCCAGCGGGACTAGCGGGAGTAATGAGCAGTTCTTC. The chain recombines TRBV28 with TRBJ2-1; 14 bases map to TRBD2. After removal of 8 bases from V and 7 bases from J, the junction contained 1 base not matched to a gene. The CDR3 consists of 13 residues. Germline loops: CDR1 MDHEN, CDR2 SYDVKM. Combining the CDR3 with reference TRBV28 and TRBJ2-1 gives the whole variable domain DVKVTQSSRYLVKRTGEKVFLECVQDMDHENMFWYRQDPGLGLRLIYFSYDVKMKEKGDIPEGYSVSREKKERFSLILESASTNQTSMYLCASGTSGSNEQFFGPGTRLTVL.

This clone has more than one count but fewer than ten. The V call is TRBV6-6, the J call TRBJ1-4; D is perhaps TRBD1 (5 bases). Germline CDR1 and CDR2: MNHNY and SVGAGI (reference sequence). V was cut by 6 bases and J by 8 bases, with 16 bases left in between. This CDR3 is 14 amino acids long. The chain's CDR3 is CASRAGGDGEKLFF. DNA for the CDR3: TGTGCCAGCAGGGCGGGGGGGGATGGGGAAAAACTGTTTTTT.

This clone showed up just a few times. The CDR3 sequence: CASRRDRPTQETQYF. Here the CDR3 DNA reads TGTGCCAGCAGGCGGGACAGGCCAACCCAAGAGACCCAGTACTTC. This chain links TRBV5-4 with TRBJ2-5; 8 nucleotides line up with TRBD1. There are 15 residues in the CDR3. Per the germline V gene, CDR1 is SGHNT and CDR2 is YYREEE (reference sequence). Losses at the gene ends were 5 bases for V and 1 base for J; bases not matched to a gene: 7.

The table lists this clone with a few counts. V is TRBV2 and J is TRBJ2-2, with 11 nucleotides matching TRBD2. V shed 6 bases and J 6 bases; nucleotides not matched to a gene: 3. Per germline, CDR1 SNHLY and CDR2 FYNNEI. The CDR3 covers 14 residues. The CDR3 nucleotides read TGTGCCAGCAGAGCTAGCGGGAGGCCCGGGGAGCTGTTTTTT. Amino acids: CASRASGRPGELFF.

The V call is TRBV6-1, the J call TRBJ1-1; D unresolved. The V end was cut by 2 bases, the J end by 4 bases, with 14 bases between. The CDR3 has 15 residues. The germline V gene encodes CDR1 MNHNS and CDR2 SASEGT. The CDR3 DNA reads as TGTGCCAGCAGTGAAATCGGATACCGGGGCACTGAAGCTTTCTTT. Its translation: CASSEIGYRGTEAFF.

The sample holds a few counts of this clone. The chain recombines TRBV10-3 with TRBJ2-7; 7 nucleotides match TRBD2. This CDR3 is 14 amino acids long. The germline gives CDR1 ENHRY, CDR2 SYGVKD. V shed 4 bases and J 0 bases; nucleotides not matched to a gene: 3. Here the CDR3 reads CAISGGGSSYEQYF. The CDR3 coding sequence is TGTGCCATCAGTGGGGGCGGGAGCTCCTACGAGCAGTACTTC.

The V gene is TRBV5-1, the J gene TRBJ2-3; D might be TRBD2 (5 bases). Germline V gene data show CDR1 as SGHRS and CDR2 as YFSETQ. The length of the CDR3 is 16 residues. Trimming cost V 1 base and J 2 bases, with 14 bases left between them. The CDR3 sequence is CASSLRLAGDTDTQYF. The CDR3 DNA reads TGCGCCAGCAGCTTGAGGCTAGCTGGTGACACAGATACGCAGTATTTT.

This chain links TRBV29-1 with TRBJ2-3, with a weak D call TRBD1 (6 bases). V lost 4 bases, J lost 8 bases, and 13 bases lay in between. The CDR3 consists of 12 residues. Germline V gene lookup returns CDR1 SQVTM and CDR2 ANQGSEA. The CDR3 DNA reads TGCAGCGTTGTGCCTCCCAGGGGTACGCAGTATTTT. Its translation is CSVVPPRGTQYF.

The CDR3 bases are TGTGCCAGCTTGCTCCCGGGACAGGGAACTAGCGGGAGGACATACGAGCAGTACTTC. Its protein is CASLLPGQGTSGRTYEQYF. V usage is TRBV18 and J usage is TRBJ2-7, with TRBD2 matching over 12 bases. The CDR3 covers 19 residues. Germline values: CDR1 KGHSH, CDR2 LQKENI. V gave up 7 bases and J gave up 4 bases; unmatched junction bases: 20.

The genes are TRBV27 and TRBJ2-2; a possible D gene is TRBD1 (5 bases). V gave up 4 bases and J gave up 0 bases, with 9 bases separating them. The CDR3 has 15 amino acids. The germline V gene encodes CDR1 MNHEY and CDR2 SMNVEV (reference sequence). CDR3: CASSSRTTNTGELFF. The CDR3 bases are TGTGCCAGCAGTTCCAGGACAACGAACACCGGGGAGCTGTTTTTT.

This chain uses TRBV2 with TRBJ2-1; TRBD2 matches 9 bases. V gave up 3 bases and J gave up 8 bases; unmatched junction bases: 8. The CDR3 is 15 amino acids. Germline-derived CDR1 and CDR2 are SNHLY and FYNNEI. The CDR3, as DNA: TGTGCCAGCAGTGACATAGCGGGAGTTCGTGATGAGCAGTTCTTC. It encodes CASSDIAGVRDEQFF.

This clone was counted a few times. As DNA, the CDR3 is TGTGCCAGCAGCGTAGTATCGGGACAGCTCTTCTATGGCTACACCTTC. This translates into CASSVVSGQLFYGYTF. The chain has TRBV9 and TRBJ1-2, with 7 nucleotides matching TRBD1. The CDR3 is 16 amino acids. Per the germline V gene, CDR1 is SGDLS and CDR2 is YYNGEE. V shed 0 bases, J shed 4 bases, and the junction held 9 bases outside the gene matches.